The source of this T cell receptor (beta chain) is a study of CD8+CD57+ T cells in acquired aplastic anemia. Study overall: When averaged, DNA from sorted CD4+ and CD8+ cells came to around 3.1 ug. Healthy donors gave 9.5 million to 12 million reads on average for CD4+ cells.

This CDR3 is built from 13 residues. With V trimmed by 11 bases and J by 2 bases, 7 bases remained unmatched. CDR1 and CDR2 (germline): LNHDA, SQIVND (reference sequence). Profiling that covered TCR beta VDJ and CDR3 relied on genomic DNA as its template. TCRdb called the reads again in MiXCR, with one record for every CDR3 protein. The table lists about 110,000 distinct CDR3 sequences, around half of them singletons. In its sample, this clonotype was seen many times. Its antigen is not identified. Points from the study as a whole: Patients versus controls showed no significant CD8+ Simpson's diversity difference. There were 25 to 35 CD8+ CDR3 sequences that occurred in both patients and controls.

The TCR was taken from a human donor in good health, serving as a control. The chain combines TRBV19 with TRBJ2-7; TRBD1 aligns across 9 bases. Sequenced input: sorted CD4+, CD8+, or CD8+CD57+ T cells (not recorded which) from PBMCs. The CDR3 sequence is CASQWTGAYEQYF. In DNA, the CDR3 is TGTGCCTCTCAGTGGACAGGGGCCTACGAGCAGTACTTC.